The 10 T cell receptor beta chains below all came from one sample that was sequenced in a study of blood T cell repertoires in COVID-19. Some clones are missing from TCRdb's copy, which holds only in-frame ones; the method was immunoSEQ multiplex PCR. The table lists about 49,000 clones, roughly 82% of them singletons. The sequenced sample was peripheral blood. Receptors originate from a woman aged 60-75 years with acute or convalescent COVID-19.

The chain carries TRBV15 and TRBJ2-1; the match to TRBD2 covers 11 bases. V lost 1 base to trimming and J lost 12 bases; unmatched junction nucleotides: 11. There are 16 residues in the CDR3. Germline CDR1 is LNHNV and CDR2 is YYDKDF (reference sequence). In DNA, the CDR3 is TGTGCCACCAGCAGAGGAACCTTAGCGGGGGGGTCCGGGCAGTTCTTC. This codes for CATSRGTLAGGSGQFF.

V and J are TRBV5-4 and TRBJ1-1, with D perhaps matching TRBD1 (5 bases). Germline V lookup: CDR1 SGHNT, CDR2 YYREEE (reference sequence). The V and J ends lost 0 bases and 0 bases respectively, with 12 bases between them. The CDR3 has 16 residues. CDR3 amino acids: CASSLGAGLVNTEAFF. In DNA, the CDR3 is TGTGCCAGCAGCTTGGGGGCAGGGCTAGTGAACACTGAAGCTTTCTTT.

The CDR3 loop reads CASSPRQGSTDTQYF. CDR3 nucleotides: TGTGCCAGCAGTCCAAGACAGGGTAGCACAGATACGCAGTATTTT. The gene calls are TRBV6-6 and TRBJ2-3; 7 bases fit TRBD1. V dropped 5 bases and J dropped 0; count of bases not matched to a gene: 5. The CDR3 loop spans 15 amino acids. CDR1 is MNHNY and CDR2 is SVGAGI in the germline V gene (reference sequence).

This rearrangement joins TRBV29-1 to TRBJ2-5; TRBD2 agrees at 11 bases. V gave up 7 bases and J gave up 7 bases; unmatched junction bases: 11. Germline CDR1 reads SQVTM; CDR2 reads ANQGSEA. This CDR3 is built from 14 residues. The CDR3 reads CSARLAGSVWTQYF. In DNA, the CDR3 is TGCAGCGCTCGACTAGCGGGATCTGTTTGGACCCAGTACTTC.

The chain combines TRBV3-1 (or the pseudogene TRBV3-2) with TRBJ2-5; TRBD1 agrees at 10 bases. The V and J ends lost 0 bases and 8 bases, in that order; junction bases with no gene match: 12. Germline CDR1 reads LGHDT; CDR2 reads YNNKEL (reference sequence). The CDR3 runs to 17 residues. The CDR3 sequence: CASSQERRDRGGNTQYF. CDR3 sequence (DNA): TGTGCCAGCAGCCAAGAAAGGAGGGACAGGGGTGGGAATACCCAGTACTTC.

This clone appeared a single time. The rearrangement links TRBV3-1 (or the pseudogene TRBV3-2) to TRBJ2-6, with TRBD1 matching 8 bases. The CDR3 spans 18 residues. With V trimmed by 5 bases and J by 0 bases, 9 bases remained unmatched. In germline, CDR1 is LGHDT, CDR2 YNNKEL (reference sequence). The CDR3 here is CASSKNPQGASGANVLTF. The CDR3 DNA reads TGTGCCAGCAGCAAGAATCCCCAGGGGGCCTCTGGGGCCAACGTCCTGACTTTC.

The V gene is TRBV28, the J gene TRBJ2-3; weak D call: TRBD2 (6 bases). This CDR3 comprises 15 residues. V was trimmed by 5 bases and J by 2 bases, leaving 14 bases between them. Per germline, CDR1 MDHEN and CDR2 SYDVKM. The DNA of the CDR3 is TGTGCCAGCAGTCCCACGCGGGGAATCACAGATACGCAGTATTTT. Its translation: CASSPTRGITDTQYF.

V gene TRBV30 combines with J gene TRBJ1-5; D perhaps matches TRBD1 (5 bases). The CDR3 consists of 14 residues. From germline, CDR1 is GTSNPN and CDR2 SVGIG (reference sequence). Trimming removed 2 bases at V and 7 bases at J, with 15 bases between. CDR3 coding DNA: TGTGCCTGGAGTCCCGCCCCAGGGAGGCAGCCCCAGCATTTT. The encoded protein is CAWSPAPGRQPQHF.

This chain uses TRBV6-1 with TRBJ1-1; D perhaps matches TRBD1 (5 bases). This CDR3 region has 15 residues. Germline loops: CDR1 MNHNS, CDR2 SASEGT. Trimming stripped 3 bases from V and 0 bases from J, with 11 bases between. This CDR3 reads CASSDKGSMNTEAFF. CDR3 DNA: TGTGCCAGCAGTGATAAGGGGTCCATGAACACTGAAGCTTTCTTT.

This chain connects TRBV14 to TRBJ1-4; TRBD1 might be the D (6 bases). CDR3 length: 16 residues. V was pared by 4 bases and J by 6 bases, with 18 bases between. CDR1 and CDR2 (germline): SGHDN, FVKESK. DNA of the CDR3: TGTGCCAGCAGCCCCTTTAGGGGGACGGTAGATGAAAAACTGTTTTTT. It yields the protein CASSPFRGTVDEKLFF.